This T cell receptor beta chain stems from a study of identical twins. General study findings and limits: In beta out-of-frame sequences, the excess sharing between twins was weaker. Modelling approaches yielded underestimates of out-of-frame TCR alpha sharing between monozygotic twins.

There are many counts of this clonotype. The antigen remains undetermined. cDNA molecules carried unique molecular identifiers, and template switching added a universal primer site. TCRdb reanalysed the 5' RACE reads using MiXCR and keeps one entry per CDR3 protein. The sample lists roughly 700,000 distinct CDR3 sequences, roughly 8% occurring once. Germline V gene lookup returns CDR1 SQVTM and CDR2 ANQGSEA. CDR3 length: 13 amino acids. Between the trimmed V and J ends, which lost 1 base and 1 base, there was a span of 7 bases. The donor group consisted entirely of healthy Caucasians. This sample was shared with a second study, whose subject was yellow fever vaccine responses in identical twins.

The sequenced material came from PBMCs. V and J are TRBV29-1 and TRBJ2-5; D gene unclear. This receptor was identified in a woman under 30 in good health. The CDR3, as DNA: TGCAGCGTTGAAGTCTGGAGCCAAGAGACCCAGTACTTC. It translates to CSVEVWSQETQYF.